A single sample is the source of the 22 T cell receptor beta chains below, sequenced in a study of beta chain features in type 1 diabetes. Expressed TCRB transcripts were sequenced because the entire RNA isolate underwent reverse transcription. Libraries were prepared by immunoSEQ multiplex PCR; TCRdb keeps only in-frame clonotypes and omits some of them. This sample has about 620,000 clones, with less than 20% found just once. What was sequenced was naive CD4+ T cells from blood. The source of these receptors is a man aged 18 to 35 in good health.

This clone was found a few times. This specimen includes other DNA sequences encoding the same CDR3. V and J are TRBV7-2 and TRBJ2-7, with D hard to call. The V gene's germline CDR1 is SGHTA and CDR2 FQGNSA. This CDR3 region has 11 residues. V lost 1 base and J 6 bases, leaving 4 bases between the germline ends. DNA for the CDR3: TGTGCCAGCAGCTTAGTATCCGAGCAGTACTTC. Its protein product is CASSLVSEQYF. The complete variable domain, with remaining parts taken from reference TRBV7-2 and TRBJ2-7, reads GAGVSQSPSNKVTEKGKDVELRCDPISGHTALYWYRQSLGQGLEFLIYFQGNSAPDKSGLPSDRFSAERTGGSVSTLTIQRTQQEDSAVYLCASSLVSEQYFGPGTRLTVT.

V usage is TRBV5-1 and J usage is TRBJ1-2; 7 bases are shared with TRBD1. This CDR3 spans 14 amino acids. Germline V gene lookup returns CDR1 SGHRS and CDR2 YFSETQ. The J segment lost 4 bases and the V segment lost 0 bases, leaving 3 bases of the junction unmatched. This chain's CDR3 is CASSLARTGYGYTF. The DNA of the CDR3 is TGCGCCAGCAGCTTGGCGAGGACAGGCTATGGCTACACCTTC.

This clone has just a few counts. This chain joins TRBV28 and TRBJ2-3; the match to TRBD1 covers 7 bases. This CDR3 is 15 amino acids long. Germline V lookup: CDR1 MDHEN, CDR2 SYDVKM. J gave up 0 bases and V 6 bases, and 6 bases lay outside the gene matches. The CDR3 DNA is TGTGCCAGCAGCCTGGACAGGATTAGCACAGATACGCAGTATTTT. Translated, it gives CASSLDRISTDTQYF.

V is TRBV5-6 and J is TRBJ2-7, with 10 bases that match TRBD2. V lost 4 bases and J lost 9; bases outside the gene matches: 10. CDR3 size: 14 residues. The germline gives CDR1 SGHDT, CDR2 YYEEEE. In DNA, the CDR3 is TGTGCCAGCAGCCCCCGCCTAGCGGGAGCTATGCAGTACTTC. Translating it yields CASSPRLAGAMQYF.

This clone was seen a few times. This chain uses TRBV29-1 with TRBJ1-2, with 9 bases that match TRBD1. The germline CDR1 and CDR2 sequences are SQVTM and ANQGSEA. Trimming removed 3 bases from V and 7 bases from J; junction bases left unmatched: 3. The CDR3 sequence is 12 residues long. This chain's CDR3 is CSVEPQGAGYTF. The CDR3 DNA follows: TGCAGCGTTGAGCCACAGGGGGCTGGCTACACCTTC.

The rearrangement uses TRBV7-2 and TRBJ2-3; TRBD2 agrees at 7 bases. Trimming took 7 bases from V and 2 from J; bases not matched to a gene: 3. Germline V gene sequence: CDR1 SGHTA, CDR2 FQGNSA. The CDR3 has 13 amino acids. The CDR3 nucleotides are TGTGCCAGCAACCGGGACTACACAGATACGCAGTATTTT. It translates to CASNRDYTDTQYF.

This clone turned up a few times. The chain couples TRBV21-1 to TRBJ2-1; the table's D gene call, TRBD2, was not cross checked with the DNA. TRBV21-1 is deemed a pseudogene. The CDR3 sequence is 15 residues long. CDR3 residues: CASKEEREGRDEQFF. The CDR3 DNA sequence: TGTGCCAGCAAGGAAGAGCGGGAGGGCCGGGATGAGCAGTTCTTC.

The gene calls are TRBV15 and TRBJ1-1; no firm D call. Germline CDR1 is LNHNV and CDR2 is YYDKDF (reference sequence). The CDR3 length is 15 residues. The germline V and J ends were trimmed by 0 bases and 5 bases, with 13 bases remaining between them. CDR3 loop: CATSRDILWNTEAFF. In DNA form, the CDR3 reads TGTGCCACCAGCAGAGACATCCTCTGGAATACTGAAGCTTTCTTT.

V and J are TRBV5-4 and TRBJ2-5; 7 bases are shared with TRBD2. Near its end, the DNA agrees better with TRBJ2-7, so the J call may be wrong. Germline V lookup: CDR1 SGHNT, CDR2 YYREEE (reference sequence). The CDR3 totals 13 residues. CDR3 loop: CASSSSGDYEQYF. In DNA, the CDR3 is TGTGCCAGCAGTTCGAGCGGGGACTACGAGCAGTACTTC.

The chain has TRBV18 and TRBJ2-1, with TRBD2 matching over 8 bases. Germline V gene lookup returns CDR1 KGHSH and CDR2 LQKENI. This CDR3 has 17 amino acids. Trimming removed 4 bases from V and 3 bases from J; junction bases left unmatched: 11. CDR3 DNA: TGTGCCAGCTCACTAGACGCGGGGGGCCCTCGCTACAATGAGCAGTTCTTC. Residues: CASSLDAGGPRYNEQFF.

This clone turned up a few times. The CDR3 protein is CASMGRANTGELFF. CDR3 in DNA: TGTGCCAGCATGGGCAGAGCGAACACCGGGGAGCTGTTTTTT. The chain couples TRBV9 to TRBJ2-2; D remains ambiguous. Trimming cost V 6 bases and J 0 bases, with 9 bases left between them. Germline assignment: CDR1 SGDLS and CDR2 YYNGEE. This CDR3 spans 14 amino acids.

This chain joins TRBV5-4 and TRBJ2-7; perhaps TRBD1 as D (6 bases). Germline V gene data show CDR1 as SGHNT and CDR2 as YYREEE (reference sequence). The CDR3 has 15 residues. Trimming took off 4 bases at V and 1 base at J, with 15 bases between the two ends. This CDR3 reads CASSPPGTRSYEQYF. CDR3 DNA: TGTGCCAGCAGCCCCCCCGGGACACGGTCCTACGAGCAGTACTTC.

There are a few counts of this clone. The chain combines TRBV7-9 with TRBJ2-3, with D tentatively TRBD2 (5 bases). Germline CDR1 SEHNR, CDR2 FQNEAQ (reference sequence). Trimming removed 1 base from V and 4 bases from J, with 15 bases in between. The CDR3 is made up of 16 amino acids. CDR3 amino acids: CASSLDWWRAADTQYF. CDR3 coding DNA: TGTGCCAGCAGCTTAGACTGGTGGCGGGCGGCAGATACGCAGTATTTT. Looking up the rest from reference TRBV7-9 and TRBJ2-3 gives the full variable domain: DTGVSQNPRHKITKRGQNVTFRCDPISEHNRLYWYRQTLGQGPEFLTYFQNEAQLEKSRLLSDRFSAERPKGSFSTLEIQRTEQGDSAMYLCASSLDWWRAADTQYFGPGTRLTVL.

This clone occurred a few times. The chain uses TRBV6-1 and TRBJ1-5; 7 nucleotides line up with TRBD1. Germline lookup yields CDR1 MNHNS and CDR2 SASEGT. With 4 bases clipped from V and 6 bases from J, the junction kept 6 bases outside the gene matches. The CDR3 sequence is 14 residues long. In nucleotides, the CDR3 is TGTGCCAGCAGTGGACAGGGTACTACTCAGCCCCAGCATTTT. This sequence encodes CASSGQGTTQPQHF.

In nucleotides, the CDR3 is TGTGCCAGCAGCTTTAGGGGGCTCTACGAGCAGTACTTC. It encodes CASSFRGLYEQYF. The J gene is TRBJ2-7, the V gene TRBV5-4; 7 nucleotides line up with TRBD1. Trimming took 2 bases from V and 3 from J; bases not matched to a gene: 2. The CDR3 covers 13 residues. CDR1 and CDR2 (germline): SGHNT, YYREEE (reference sequence).

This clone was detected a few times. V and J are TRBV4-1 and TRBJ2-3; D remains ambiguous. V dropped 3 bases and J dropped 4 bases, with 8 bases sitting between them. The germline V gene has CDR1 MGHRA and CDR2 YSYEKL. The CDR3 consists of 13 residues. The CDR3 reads CASSQGYADTQYF. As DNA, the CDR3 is TGCGCCAGCAGCCAGGGATATGCAGATACGCAGTATTTT.

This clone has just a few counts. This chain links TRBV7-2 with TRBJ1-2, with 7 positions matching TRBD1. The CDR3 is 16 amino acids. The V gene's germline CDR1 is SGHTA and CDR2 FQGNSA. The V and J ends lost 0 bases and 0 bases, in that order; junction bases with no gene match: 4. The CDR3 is CASSLAAGTANYGYTF. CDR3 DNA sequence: TGTGCCAGCAGCTTAGCGGCAGGGACAGCTAACTATGGCTACACCTTC.

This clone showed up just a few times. CDR3 region: CASTNRRGRRAATNEKLFF. In DNA, the CDR3 is TGTGCCAGCACCAATCGGAGGGGGCGAAGAGCGGCAACTAATGAAAAACTGTTTTTT. This chain connects TRBV7-9 to TRBJ1-4; 7 nucleotides agree with TRBD1. CDR1 and CDR2 (germline): SEHNR, FQNEAQ (reference sequence). The ends lost 7 bases at V and 0 bases at J; junction bases unmatched: 17. The CDR3 extends over 19 amino acids.

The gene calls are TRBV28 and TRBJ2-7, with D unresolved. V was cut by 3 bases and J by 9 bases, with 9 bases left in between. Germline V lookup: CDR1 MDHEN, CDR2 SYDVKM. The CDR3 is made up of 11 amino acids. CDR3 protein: CASSFQQLQYF. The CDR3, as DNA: TGTGCCAGCAGTTTTCAACAGCTGCAGTACTTC.

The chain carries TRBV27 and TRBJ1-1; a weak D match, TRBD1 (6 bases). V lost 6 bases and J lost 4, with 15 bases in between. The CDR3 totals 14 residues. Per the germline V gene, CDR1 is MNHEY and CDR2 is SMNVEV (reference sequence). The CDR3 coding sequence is TGTGCCAGCAGACATGGGACACTTGGCACTGAAGCTTTCTTT. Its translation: CASRHGTLGTEAFF.

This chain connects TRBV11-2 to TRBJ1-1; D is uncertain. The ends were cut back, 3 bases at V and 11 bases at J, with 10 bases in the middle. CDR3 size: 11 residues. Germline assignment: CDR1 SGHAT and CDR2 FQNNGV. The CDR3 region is CASSFHHMAFF. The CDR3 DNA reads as TGTGCCAGCAGCTTTCACCATATGGCTTTCTTT.

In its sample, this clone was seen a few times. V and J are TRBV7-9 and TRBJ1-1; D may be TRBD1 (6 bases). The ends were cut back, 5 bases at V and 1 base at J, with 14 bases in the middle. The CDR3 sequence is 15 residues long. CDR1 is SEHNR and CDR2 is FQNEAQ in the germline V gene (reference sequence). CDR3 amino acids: CASSEVGGANTEAFF. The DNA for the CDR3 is TGTGCCAGCAGCGAAGTAGGGGGAGCGAACACTGAAGCTTTCTTT.